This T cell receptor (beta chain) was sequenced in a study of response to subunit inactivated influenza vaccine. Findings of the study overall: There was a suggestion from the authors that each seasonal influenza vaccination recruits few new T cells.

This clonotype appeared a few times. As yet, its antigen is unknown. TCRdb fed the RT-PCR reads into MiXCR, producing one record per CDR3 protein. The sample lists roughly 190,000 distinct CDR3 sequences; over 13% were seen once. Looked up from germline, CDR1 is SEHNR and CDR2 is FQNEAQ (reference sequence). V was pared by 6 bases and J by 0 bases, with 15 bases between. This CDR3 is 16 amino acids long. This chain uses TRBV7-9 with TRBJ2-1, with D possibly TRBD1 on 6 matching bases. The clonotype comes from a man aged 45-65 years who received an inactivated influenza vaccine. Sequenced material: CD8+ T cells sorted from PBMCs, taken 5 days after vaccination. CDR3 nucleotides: TGTGCCAGCAGTCAGGCACAGGGAAGCTCCTACAATGAGCAGTTCTTC. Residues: CASSQAQGSSYNEQFF. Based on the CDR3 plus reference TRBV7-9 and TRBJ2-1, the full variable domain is DTGVSQNPRHKITKRGQNVTFRCDPISEHNRLYWYRQTLGQGPEFLTYFQNEAQLEKSRLLSDRFSAERPKGSFSTLEIQRTEQGDSAMYLCASSQAQGSSYNEQFFGPGTRLTVL.